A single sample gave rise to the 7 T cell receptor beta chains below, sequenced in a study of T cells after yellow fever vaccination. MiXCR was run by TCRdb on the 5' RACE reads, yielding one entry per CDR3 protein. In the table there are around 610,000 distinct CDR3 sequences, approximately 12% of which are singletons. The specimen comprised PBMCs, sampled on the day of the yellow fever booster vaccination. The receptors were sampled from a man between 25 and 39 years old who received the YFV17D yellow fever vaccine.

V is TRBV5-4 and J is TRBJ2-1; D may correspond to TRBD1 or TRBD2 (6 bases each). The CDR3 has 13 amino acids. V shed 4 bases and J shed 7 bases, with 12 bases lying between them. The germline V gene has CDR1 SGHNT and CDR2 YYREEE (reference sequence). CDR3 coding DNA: TGTGCCAGCAGCATACAAGGGGGGAATGAGCAGTTCTTC. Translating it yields CASSIQGGNEQFF.

The CDR3 DNA reads as TGCGCCAGCAGCCAGAGCGGAATGAACACTGAAGCTTTCTTT. This codes for CASSQSGMNTEAFF. This chain links TRBV5-1 with TRBJ1-1; D ambiguous. The V end lost 4 bases, the J end lost 0 bases, and 10 bases lay between the germline ends. Germline lookup yields CDR1 SGHRS and CDR2 YFSETQ. The length of the CDR3 is 14 residues. The full variable domain, its missing parts supplied by reference TRBV5-1 and TRBJ1-1, is KAGVTQTPRYLIKTRGQQVTLSCSPISGHRSVSWYQQTPGQGLQFLFEYFSETQRNKGNFPGRFSGRQFSNSRSEMNVSTLELGDSALYLCASSQSGMNTEAFFGQGTRLTVV.

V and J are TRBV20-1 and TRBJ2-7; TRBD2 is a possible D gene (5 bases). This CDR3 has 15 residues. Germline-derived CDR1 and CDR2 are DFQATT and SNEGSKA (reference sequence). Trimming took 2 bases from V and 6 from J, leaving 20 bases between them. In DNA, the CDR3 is TGCAGTGCTAGACCCCAACTCCACCGGGGTCCCGAGCAGTACTTC. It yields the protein CSARPQLHRGPEQYF.

In DNA, the CDR3 is TGTGCCAGCACCCTGGGACAGGGGACCGGAAACACCATATATTTT. This sequence encodes CASTLGQGTGNTIYF. The J gene is TRBJ1-3, the V gene TRBV6-1, with 10 bases lining up with TRBD1. The CDR3 totals 15 residues. J was trimmed by 4 bases and V by 7 bases; bases with no gene match: 7. CDR1 MNHNS and CDR2 SASEGT come from the germline V gene.

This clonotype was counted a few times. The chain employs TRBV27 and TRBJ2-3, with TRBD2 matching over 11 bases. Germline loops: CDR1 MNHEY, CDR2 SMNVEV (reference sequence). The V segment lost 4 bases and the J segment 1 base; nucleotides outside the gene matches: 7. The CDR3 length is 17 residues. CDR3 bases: TGTGCCAGCAGTTCCCCCGGGACTAGCGGACGCACAGATACGCAGTATTTT. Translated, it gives CASSSPGTSGRTDTQYF.

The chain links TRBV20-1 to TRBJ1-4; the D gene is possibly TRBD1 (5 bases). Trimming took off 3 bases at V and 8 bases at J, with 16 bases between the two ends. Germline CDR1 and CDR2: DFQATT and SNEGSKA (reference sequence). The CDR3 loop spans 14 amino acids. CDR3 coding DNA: TGCAGTGCTAGGAGGGGAGGCTTTAGGGAAAAACTGTTTTTT. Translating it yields CSARRGGFREKLFF.

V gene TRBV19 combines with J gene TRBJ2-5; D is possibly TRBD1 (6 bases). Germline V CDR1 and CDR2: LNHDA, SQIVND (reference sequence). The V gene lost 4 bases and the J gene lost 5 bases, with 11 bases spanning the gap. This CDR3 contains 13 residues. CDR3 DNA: TGTGCCAGTAGTACCACAGGGATGGAGACCCAGTACTTC. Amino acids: CASSTTGMETQYF.